Following are 20 T cell receptor beta chains from one sample sequenced in a study of cytomegalovirus exposure and HLA in healthy donors. Sequenced by immunoSEQ multiplex PCR; TCRdb stores in-frame clones only, minus some. The data hold about 64,000 clones, with approximately 95% observed a single time. Sequencing was carried out using PBMCs. The receptors derive from a woman aged 18-30 years in good health and CMV-seropositive.

V is TRBV14 and J is TRBJ1-2; tentative D call: TRBD1 (5 bases). CDR1 SGHDN and CDR2 FVKESK come from the germline V gene. This CDR3 has 14 amino acids. V was trimmed by 0 bases and J by 4 bases, leaving 9 bases between them. Written as DNA, the CDR3 is TGTGCCAGCAGCCAAGATTGGAGGGGCTATGGCTACACCTTC. Residues: CASSQDWRGYGYTF.

This clone was recorded once. This sequence joins TRBV19 and TRBJ1-6; D not resolved. V lost 5 bases, J lost 0 bases, and 8 bases lay in between. The CDR3 spans 15 residues. Germline V gene lookup returns CDR1 LNHDA and CDR2 SQIVND (reference sequence). The CDR3 here is CASSESSSYNSPLHF. CDR3 DNA: TGTGCCAGTAGTGAATCCAGCTCCTATAATTCACCCCTCCACTTT.

This clone was seen only a few times. The rearrangement links TRBV30 to TRBJ1-5; a possible D gene is TRBD1 (6 bases). V lost 1 base to trimming and J lost 5 bases, with 12 bases between them. Germline V gives CDR1 GTSNPN, CDR2 SVGIG (reference sequence). This CDR3 is built from 14 residues. CDR3 sequence reads: CAWSEGGVDQPQHF. CDR3 DNA sequence: TGTGCCTGGAGTGAAGGGGGGGTCGATCAGCCCCAGCATTTT.

The chain joins TRBV5-1 to TRBJ2-6; tentatively, D is TRBD2 (5 bases). V was cut by 5 bases and J by 4 bases, with 16 bases left in between. Germline assignment: CDR1 SGHRS and CDR2 YFSETQ. This CDR3 region has 16 residues. CDR3 region: CASRMGSGNGANVLTF. As DNA, the CDR3 is TGCGCCAGCAGAATGGGTTCGGGGAACGGGGCCAACGTCCTGACTTTC. Filled out from reference TRBV5-1 and TRBJ2-6, the complete variable domain reads KAGVTQTPRYLIKTRGQQVTLSCSPISGHRSVSWYQQTPGQGLQFLFEYFSETQRNKGNFPGRFSGRQFSNSRSEMNVSTLELGDSALYLCASRMGSGNGANVLTFGAGSRLTVL.

The chain uses TRBV5-1 and TRBJ2-3, with 9 bases matching TRBD2. This CDR3 comprises 17 residues. With 6 bases clipped from V and 0 bases from J, the junction kept 11 bases outside the gene matches. The germline gives CDR1 SGHRS, CDR2 YFSETQ. Here the CDR3 reads CASKAGGRDTSTDTQYF. DNA for the CDR3: TGCGCCAGCAAGGCGGGCGGGAGGGACACTAGCACAGATACGCAGTATTTT.

The chain couples TRBV4-2 to TRBJ2-7, with D perhaps matching TRBD2 (6 bases). The CDR3 is 20 residues long. Germline CDR1 and CDR2: LGHNA and YNFKEQ. Trimming took 2 bases from V and 1 from J, leaving 27 bases between them. CDR3: CASSQNAGVRAAGRSYEQYF. DNA of the CDR3: TGTGCCAGCAGCCAAAACGCCGGGGTCAGGGCGGCGGGAAGGTCCTACGAGCAGTACTTC.

This clone was recorded once. The rearrangement joins TRBV21-1 to TRBJ2-7; TRBD2 was called by the table and not checked on the DNA. TRBV21-1 corresponds to a pseudogene. The CDR3 has 15 amino acids. As DNA, the CDR3 is TGTGCCAGCAGCTGGCTAGCGGGGGGGCCCAACGAGCAGTACTTC. This gives the protein CASSWLAGGPNEQYF.

V gene TRBV19 combines with J gene TRBJ1-2, with 9 bases lining up with TRBD1. CDR3 length: 13 residues. Trimming cost V 5 bases and J 5 bases; bases outside gene matches: 3. In germline, CDR1 is LNHDA, CDR2 SQIVND (reference sequence). CDR3 residues: CASSGGQGYGYTF. CDR3 DNA sequence: TGTGCCAGTAGTGGCGGACAGGGGTATGGCTACACCTTC.

The sample holds one count of this clone. The chain joins TRBV13 to TRBJ2-1; 7 positions agree with TRBD2. The CDR3 is made up of 17 amino acids. V lost 5 bases to trimming and J lost 3 bases; unmatched junction nucleotides: 13. Germline CDR1 is PRHDT and CDR2 is FYEKMQ (reference sequence). For the CDR3, the DNA is TGTGCCAGCAGCCTCCCTTGGGGGGGGACTATCTACAATGAGCAGTTCTTC. It translates to CASSLPWGGTIYNEQFF.

J is TRBJ2-1 and V is TRBV6-4, with 9 bases aligning to TRBD1. CDR3 length: 15 amino acids. The V gene's germline CDR1 is MRHNA and CDR2 SNTAGT. The ends lost 5 bases at V and 2 bases at J; junction bases unmatched: 4. This CDR3 is CASSPGTGPYNEQFF. CDR3 in DNA: TGTGCCAGCAGTCCCGGGACAGGGCCCTACAATGAGCAGTTCTTC.

The chain links TRBV6-5 to TRBJ2-4; a weak D match, TRBD2 (6 bases). The V end lost 4 bases, the J end lost 10 bases, and 14 bases lay between the germline ends. This CDR3 is built from 13 residues. Germline V gene sequence: CDR1 MNHEY, CDR2 SVGAGI. The CDR3 DNA sequence: TGTGCCAGCAGTTTGTCCGCCGGGAGTATTCAGTACTTC. Its translation is CASSLSAGSIQYF.

The chain recombines TRBV2 with TRBJ2-1; D remains ambiguous. Trimming left V 6 bases short and J 0 bases short, with 9 bases between. The CDR3 has 14 residues. The germline gives CDR1 SNHLY, CDR2 FYNNEI. CDR3 DNA sequence: TGTGCCAGCAGCCCAGAAAGCTCCTACAATGAGCAGTTCTTC. It translates to CASSPESSYNEQFF.

This rearrangement joins TRBV5-3 to TRBJ2-7; possibly TRBD2 for D (5 bases). TRBV5-3 belongs to the ORF category, with a function that is uncertain. The CDR3 sequence is 14 residues long. The CDR3 coding sequence is TGTGACGGGGTGAGGGTGACATCTACCTACGAGCAGTACTTC. Translating it yields CDGVRVTSTYEQYF.

V is TRBV30 and J is TRBJ2-7; 7 bases align to TRBD1. Germline trimming cut 2 bases from V and 3 bases from J; bases unmatched to any gene: 1. Germline assignment: CDR1 GTSNPN and CDR2 SVGIG (reference sequence). The CDR3 length is 12 residues. DNA for the CDR3: TGTGCCTGGAGTCGACAGGGCTACGAGCAGTACTTC. It specifies CAWSRQGYEQYF.

The rearrangement joins TRBV11-2 to TRBJ2-7; 9 nucleotides agree with TRBD2. V dropped 5 bases and J dropped 0; count of bases not matched to a gene: 5. This CDR3 spans 15 amino acids. CDR1 is SGHAT and CDR2 is FQNNGV in the germline V gene. DNA of the CDR3: TGTGCCAGCAGCCCCAGCGGGGGGAACTCCTACGAGCAGTACTTC. Its translation: CASSPSGGNSYEQYF.

This rearrangement joins TRBV30 to TRBJ2-7, with 7 bases fitting TRBD2. This CDR3 has 14 residues. Germline trimming cut 3 bases from V and 3 bases from J; bases unmatched to any gene: 8. The V gene's germline CDR1 is GTSNPN and CDR2 SVGIG (reference sequence). The CDR3 DNA is TGTGCCTGGAGCCAACCGGGGGGAGGCTACGAGCAGTACTTC. Its translation: CAWSQPGGGYEQYF.

The chain couples TRBV18 to TRBJ2-5, with D possibly TRBD1 on 5 matching bases. The germline V and J ends were trimmed by 3 bases and 1 base, with 6 bases remaining between them. Per the germline V gene, CDR1 is KGHSH and CDR2 is LQKENI. The CDR3 contains 13 residues. CDR3 residues: CASSPDSQETQYF. CDR3 nucleotides: TGTGCCAGCTCACCCGACAGCCAAGAGACCCAGTACTTC.

The chain is built from TRBV7-3 and TRBJ2-2; no clear D. Looked up from germline, CDR1 is SGHTA and CDR2 is FQGTGA. V shed 4 bases and J shed 0 bases, with 15 bases lying between them. The CDR3 has 17 amino acids. The CDR3 DNA is TGTGCCAGCAGCTCAACTTTGGAGACTCCGAACACCGGGGAGCTGTTTTTT. It translates to CASSSTLETPNTGELFF.

In its sample, this clone was seen a few times. The chain's CDR3 is CASRGAPSGGETQYF. CDR3 in DNA: TGTGCCAGCAGGGGGGCCCCTAGCGGGGGGGAGACCCAGTACTTC. The chain carries TRBV6-1 and TRBJ2-5; 11 bases align to TRBD2. Germline V gives CDR1 MNHNS, CDR2 SASEGT. The CDR3 consists of 15 residues. Losses at the gene ends were 6 bases for V and 5 bases for J; bases not matched to a gene: 8.

The chain carries TRBV7-2 and TRBJ2-7; D is uncertain. The CDR3 totals 13 residues. Germline CDR1 reads SGHTA; CDR2 reads FQGNSA. Trimming pared 2 bases from V and 1 base from J, leaving 6 bases between. Here the CDR3 DNA reads TGTGCCAGCAGCTTATCCCTATCCTACGAGCAGTACTTC. Its protein is CASSLSLSYEQYF.